The clone carrying this TCR beta chain was recorded many times. This entry is derived from a study of CD4 and CD8 cells across lung adenocarcinoma regions. With V trimmed by 4 bases and J by 7 bases, 6 bases remained unmatched. Looked up from germline, CDR1 is SEHNR and CDR2 is FQNEAQ (reference sequence). The CDR3 length is 15 residues. TCRdb passed the PCR reads through MiXCR, listing each CDR3 protein once. Here the sample spans 12,000 to 15,000 distinct CDR3 sequences, roughly 47% being singletons. The sample consisted of CD4+ T cells from the center of a lung tumor. This chain connects TRBV7-9 to TRBJ2-1; 11 bases are shared with TRBD2. The sequence came from a male donor with lung adenocarcinoma. The CD4 and CD8 labels of this study may be unreliable. The DNA of the CDR3 is TGTGCCAGCAGCTCAATAGCGGGAGGGAGGAATGAGCAGTTCTTC. Translated, it gives CASSSIAGGRNEQFF.